These T cell receptor beta chains were read from a single sample in a study of blood T cells in healthy people across ages. TCRdb used MiXCR to reprocess the 5' RACE reads, holding one entry per CDR3 protein. The sample contains under 1,000,000 distinct CDR3 sequences, roughly 46% of which appear only once. The source material was blood. The origin of the receptors is a man of 80 years or more in good health. Each CDR3 is given with its conserved first and last residue. The D gene is left open where the match is weak. Size is omitted from some rows. Given values are once, few, many or a class for expanded clones.

>TRBV7-2|TRBJ1-5|.|.
CASSFAGQPQHF
TGTGCCAGCAGCTTCGCCGGTCAGCCCCAGCATTTT
>TRBV29-1|TRBJ2-3|.|.
CSTRFSSDTQYF
TGCAGCACCAGGTTTTCGTCAGATACGCAGTATTTT
>TRBV6-5|TRBJ2-7|few|TRBD1
CASRPPGQPLGEQYF
TGTGCCAGCAGACCTCCGGGACAGCCCCTAGGGGAGCAGTACTTC
>TRBV24-1|TRBJ1-4|.|.
CATSEGRKGDEKLFF
TGTGCCACCAGTGAGGGCAGGAAGGGGGATGAAAAACTGTTTTTT
>TRBV6-1|TRBJ2-6|.|.
CASSERYSGANVLTF
TGTGCCAGCAGTGAAAGGTACTCTGGGGCCAACGTCCTGACTTTC
>TRBV27|TRBJ2-7|few|.
CASSLFSTNSSYEQYF
TGTGCCAGCAGTTTATTCTCAACAAACAGCTCCTACGAGCAGTACTTC
>TRBV5-1|TRBJ2-1|.|TRBD2
CASRHPSGGHQFF
TGCGCCAGCAGGCACCCTAGCGGGGGCCACCAGTTCTTC
>TRBV4-3|TRBJ2-3|.|TRBD2
CASSQEGRGTDTQYF
TGCGCCAGCAGCCAGGAAGGGAGGGGTACAGATACGCAGTATTTT
>TRBV4-3|TRBJ1-3|.|.
CASSQEHGNSGNTIYF
TGCGCCAGCAGCCAAGAACACGGGAACTCTGGAAACACCATATATTTT
>TRBV20-1|TRBJ1-6|.|TRBD1
CSAVDRKNSPLHF
TGCAGTGCTGTGGACAGGAAAAATTCACCCCTCCACTTT
>TRBV20-1|TRBJ2-5|.|.
CSARTNQETQYF
TGCAGTGCGCGGACTAACCAAGAGACCCAGTACTTC
>TRBV2|TRBJ2-1|.|TRBD1
CASPGTGVQEQFF
TGTGCCAGCCCCGGGACAGGGGTACAGGAGCAGTTCTTC
>TRBV28|TRBJ2-7|many|TRBD2
CASSTSGRALHEQYF
TGTGCCAGCAGTACTAGCGGGAGGGCCTTGCACGAGCAGTACTTC
>TRBV12-3/TRBV12-4|TRBJ2-5|many|.
CASSRLGGTQYF
TGTGCCAGCAGTCGCCTTGGGGGGACCCAGTACTTC
>TRBV3-1|TRBJ1-1|few|.
CASSQDGQGKAEAFF
TGTGCCAGCAGCCAAGATGGGCAGGGGAAGGCTGAAGCTTTCTTT
>TRBV27|TRBJ2-5|many|TRBD2
CASSSTSAGEQYF
TGTGCCAGCAGCAGTACCTCCGCGGGAGAGCAGTACTTC
>TRBV7-2|TRBJ2-1|few|.
CASSLHISENSYNEQFF
TGTGCCAGCAGCTTACATATATCGGAGAACTCCTACAATGAGCAGTTCTTC
>TRBV29-1|TRBJ2-7|few|.
CSVRDGRREQYF
TGCAGCGTTCGTGACGGACGTCGCGAGCAGTACTTC
>TRBV2|TRBJ1-2|.|.
CASAWWDKDGYTF
TGTGCCTCTGCCTGGTGGGACAAGGATGGCTACACCTTC
>TRBV20-1|TRBJ2-5|few|TRBD1
CSARDGTGVYNEQYF
TGCAGTGCTAGAGACGGGACAGGCGTATACAATGAGCAGTACTTC
>TRBV5-1|TRBJ1-1|.|TRBD1
CASSNRDRGDTEAFF
TGCGCCAGCAGCAACCGGGACAGGGGGGACACTGAAGCTTTCTTT
>TRBV29-1|TRBJ2-3|many|.
CSVEDQGTDTQYF
TGCAGCGTTGAAGATCAGGGAACAGATACGCAGTATTTT
>TRBV5-4|TRBJ2-3|.|TRBD1
CASSLRGQGDTQYF
TGTGCCAGCAGCCTCAGGGGGCAAGGAGATACGCAGTATTTT
>TRBV7-9|TRBJ2-7|many|TRBD1
CASSLHRQGAYEQYF
TGTGCCAGCAGCTTACATCGACAGGGGGCCTACGAGCAGTACTTC
>TRBV20-1|TRBJ2-1|few|TRBD2
CSAIRGAGDNEQFF
TGCAGTGCCATCCGGGGAGCGGGGGACAATGAGCAGTTCTTC
>TRBV7-3|TRBJ2-5|few|.
CASSLVGQGGRETQYF
TGTGCCAGCAGCTTAGTGGGGCAGGGTGGCAGAGAGACCCAGTACTTC
>TRBV6-6|TRBJ2-1|.|.
CASSDRTAGAYNEQFF
TGTGCCAGCAGTGACAGGACGGCCGGGGCCTACAATGAGCAGTTCTTC
>TRBV5-1|TRBJ2-5|many|.
CASSLSGGQETQYF
TGCGCCAGCAGCTTATCAGGGGGGCAAGAGACCCAGTACTTC
>TRBV7-9|TRBJ2-1|few|TRBD1
CASSLAGQGGSYNEQFF
TGTGCCAGCAGCTTAGCCGGACAGGGAGGCTCCTACAATGAGCAGTTCTTC
>TRBV29-1|TRBJ1-1|.|TRBD1
CSARTGEHTEAFF
TGCAGCGCCAGGACAGGGGAACACACTGAAGCTTTCTTT
>TRBV29-1|TRBJ2-5|.|.
CSVEGGGHEETQYF
TGCAGCGTTGAAGGGGGGGGGCACGAAGAGACCCAGTACTTC
>TRBV28|TRBJ2-4|few|.
CASSFEAGKNIQYF
TGTGCCAGCAGTTTCGAGGCAGGGAAAAACATTCAGTACTTC
>TRBV25-1|TRBJ2-7|.|.
CASKETESYEQYF
TGTGCCAGCAAGGAGACAGAGAGCTACGAGCAGTACTTC
>TRBV7-9|TRBJ2-5|few|.
CASSLSAGSETQYF
TGTGCCAGCAGCTTATCGGCAGGGTCGGAGACCCAGTACTTC
>TRBV20-1|TRBJ2-3|.|TRBD2
CSAVGLGEGPSTDTQYF
TGCAGTGCCGTGGGGCTCGGGGAGGGCCCTAGCACAGATACGCAGTATTTT
>TRBV20-1|TRBJ2-1|.|.
CSARSGFYNEQFF
TGCAGTGCCCGAAGCGGGTTCTACAATGAGCAGTTCTTC
>TRBV2|TRBJ2-7|many|.
CASNWDANYEQYF
TGTGCCAGCAATTGGGACGCCAACTACGAGCAGTACTTC
>TRBV20-1|TRBJ2-1|once|.
CSAWPSSREATQFF
TGCAGTGCTTGGCCCTCGAGTAGAGAGGCGACCCAGTTCTTC
>TRBV28|TRBJ2-7|.|TRBD2
CASSFYLAGTYEQYF
TGTGCCAGCAGTTTTTACCTAGCGGGGACCTACGAGCAGTACTTC
>TRBV7-2|TRBJ2-4|.|.
CASSQDKAKNIQYF
TGTGCCAGCAGCCAGGACAAGGCCAAAAACATTCAGTACTTC
>TRBV4-2|TRBJ2-7|many|TRBD1
CATADREGYEQYF
TGTGCCACGGCGGACAGGGAAGGCTACGAGCAGTACTTC
>TRBV11-1|TRBJ2-3|.|.
CASSIRVTDTQYF
TGTGCCAGCAGCATACGGGTCACAGATACGCAGTATTTT
>TRBV15|TRBJ2-4|.|.
CATRRPGENIQYF
TGTGCCACCCGCAGACCGGGGGAAAACATTCAGTACTTC